The next 15 T cell receptor beta chains were all read from a single sample in a study of T cell changes during pregnancy in multiple sclerosis. TCRdb's table, derived via immunoSEQ multiplex PCR, lists solely in-frame clones and lacks some. The sample holds 45,000 to 65,000 clones; about nine tenths are singletons and the top ten take about 0.24%. Material: CD4+ T cells from peripheral blood mononuclear cells, obtained in the second trimester of pregnancy. The receptor source for this set is a female donor with multiple sclerosis, enrolled in a pregnancy study.

The V gene is TRBV5-1, the J gene TRBJ2-7; 8 nucleotides line up with TRBD2. Per the germline V gene, CDR1 is SGHRS and CDR2 is YFSETQ. Losses at the gene ends were 3 bases for V and 7 bases for J; bases not matched to a gene: 12. This CDR3 is 15 amino acids long. The CDR3 DNA follows: TGCGCCAGCAGCTCGGGTGGCGGGGGGTCCGGTGAGCAGTACTTC. This translates into CASSSGGGGSGEQYF.

The V and J genes are TRBV4-2 and TRBJ1-2, with TRBD1 identical over 10 bases. With 0 bases clipped from V and 5 bases from J, the junction kept 3 bases outside the gene matches. The CDR3 loop spans 15 amino acids. The germline V gene encodes CDR1 LGHNA and CDR2 YNFKEQ. CDR3 sequence: CASSQDLGQGYGYTF. Written as DNA, the CDR3 is TGTGCCAGCAGCCAAGATCTGGGACAGGGGTATGGCTACACCTTC.

The chain has TRBV29-1 and TRBJ2-2; no clear D. The V gene lost 6 bases and the J gene lost 3 bases, with 5 bases spanning the gap. This CDR3 spans 11 amino acids. Germline loops: CDR1 SQVTM, CDR2 ANQGSEA. CDR3 DNA sequence: TGCAGCGTAACTTACACCGGGGAGCTGTTTTTT. Protein: CSVTYTGELFF.

This chain joins TRBV28 and TRBJ2-7; TRBD1 matches 7 bases. The CDR3 runs 15 residues. The germline V gene has CDR1 MDHEN and CDR2 SYDVKM. V shed 7 bases, J shed 2 bases, and the junction held 11 bases outside the gene matches. CDR3: CASTGGSGDAYEQYF. The CDR3 DNA is TGTGCCAGCACAGGGGGTTCCGGAGACGCCTACGAGCAGTACTTC.

The chain employs TRBV10-1 and TRBJ1-6; D may be TRBD1 (5 bases). V dropped 2 bases and J dropped 7 bases, with 12 bases sitting between them. From germline, CDR1 is WNHNN and CDR2 SYGVQD (reference sequence). CDR3 length: 15 residues. The CDR3 loop reads CASSEGGSYNSPLHF. The CDR3 nucleotides read TGCGCCAGCAGTGAGGGGGGGTCGTACAATTCACCCCTCCACTTT.

The CDR3 coding sequence is TGTGCCAGCAGCTCCACAGGGATTAGCTCCTATAATTCACCCCTCCACTTT. It yields the protein CASSSTGISSYNSPLHF. The genes are TRBV5-4 and TRBJ1-6; TRBD1 might be the D (6 bases). The CDR3 runs to 17 residues. Germline V gene sequence: CDR1 SGHNT, CDR2 YYREEE (reference sequence). Trimming took 3 bases from V and 0 from J, leaving 13 bases between them. Supplemented by reference TRBV5-4 and TRBJ1-6, the full variable domain reads ETGVTQSPTHLIKTRGQQVTLRCSSQSGHNTVSWYQQALGQGPQFIFQYYREEENGRGNFPPRFSGLQFPNYSSELNVNALELDDSALYLCASSSTGISSYNSPLHFGNGTRLTVT.

This clone was seen just once. The gene calls are TRBV4-2 and TRBJ2-5; 7 bases are shared with TRBD1. V lost 3 bases, J lost 5 bases, and 9 bases stayed unmatched. Germline assignment: CDR1 LGHNA and CDR2 YNFKEQ. The CDR3 covers 15 residues. CDR3 coding DNA: TGTGCCAGCAGCCAGCAACTGACAGGGTTGGAGACCCAGTACTTC. Residues: CASSQQLTGLETQYF.

This sequence joins TRBV4-1 and TRBJ1-3; 8 bases are a match to TRBD1. The germline V gene has CDR1 MGHRA and CDR2 YSYEKL. The V and J ends lost 2 bases and 0 bases, in that order; junction bases with no gene match: 9. The CDR3 has 18 amino acids. The CDR3 sequence is CASSQTYGQGGSGNTIYF. The CDR3 DNA sequence: TGCGCCAGCAGCCAAACTTACGGACAGGGTGGCTCTGGAAACACCATATATTTT.

This rearrangement joins TRBV6-5 to TRBJ2-7; 7 bases are a match to TRBD1. CDR1 and CDR2 from the germline V gene are MNHEY and SVGAGI. The CDR3 sequence is 14 residues long. Germline trimming cut 4 bases from V and 0 bases from J; bases unmatched to any gene: 3. Here the CDR3 reads CASSSTGLSYEQYF. The CDR3 nucleotides read TGTGCCAGCAGTTCGACAGGGCTCTCCTACGAGCAGTACTTC.

This clone occurred once. The chain uses TRBV18 and TRBJ1-5, with D unclear. CDR1 is KGHSH and CDR2 is LQKENI in the germline V gene. Trimming left V 4 bases short and J 8 bases short, with 9 bases between. This CDR3 spans 12 amino acids. CDR3 protein: CASSLKEEPQHF. DNA of the CDR3: TGTGCCAGCTCACTCAAGGAGGAGCCCCAGCATTTT.

This chain connects TRBV4-2 to TRBJ2-7; 11 bases align to TRBD2. CDR3 length: 19 residues. The J segment lost 0 bases and the V segment lost 3 bases, leaving 13 bases of the junction unmatched. The germline gives CDR1 LGHNA, CDR2 YNFKEQ. This CDR3 reads CASSHPRTLSGGVSYEQYF. In DNA, the CDR3 is TGTGCCAGCAGCCACCCCAGAACCCTTAGCGGGGGGGTCTCCTACGAGCAGTACTTC.

This sequence joins TRBV9 and TRBJ2-5; the match to TRBD2 covers 9 bases. After removal of 3 bases from V and 4 bases from J, the junction contained 13 bases not matched to a gene. The germline V gene has CDR1 SGDLS and CDR2 YYNGEE. This CDR3 is built from 17 residues. CDR3 region: CASSDSGLAVGGETQYF. The CDR3 DNA is TGTGCCAGCAGCGACTCGGGACTAGCAGTGGGAGGAGAGACCCAGTACTTC.

The chain is built from TRBV12-5 and TRBJ2-1; 8 nucleotides match TRBD2. V trimming: 6 bases; J trimming: 6 bases; junction bases outside the gene matches: 7. This CDR3 has 14 residues. The V gene's germline CDR1 is LGHNT and CDR2 FRNRAP. CDR3 residues: CASGGGGIVNEQFF. The DNA of the CDR3 is TGTGCTAGTGGCGGGGGGGGTATAGTCAATGAGCAGTTCTTC.

The genes are TRBV5-1 and TRBJ1-1; D is possibly TRBD1 (6 bases). V was clipped by 4 bases and J by 6 bases, with 16 bases between them. This CDR3 comprises 14 residues. Germline V gene sequence: CDR1 SGHRS, CDR2 YFSETQ. The CDR3 region is CASSPGHRLAEAFF. In DNA, the CDR3 is TGCGCCAGCAGCCCGGGACACCGGCTTGCTGAAGCTTTCTTT.

The chain has TRBV5-6 and TRBJ1-2, with 7 bases aligning to TRBD1. Losses at the gene ends were 0 bases for V and 8 bases for J; bases not matched to a gene: 16. CDR3 length: 17 amino acids. Germline CDR1 is SGHDT and CDR2 is YYEEEE. CDR3 residues: CASSLVPPQGDGLGYTF. DNA of the CDR3: TGTGCCAGCAGCTTGGTTCCCCCCCAGGGGGACGGGTTGGGCTACACCTTC.